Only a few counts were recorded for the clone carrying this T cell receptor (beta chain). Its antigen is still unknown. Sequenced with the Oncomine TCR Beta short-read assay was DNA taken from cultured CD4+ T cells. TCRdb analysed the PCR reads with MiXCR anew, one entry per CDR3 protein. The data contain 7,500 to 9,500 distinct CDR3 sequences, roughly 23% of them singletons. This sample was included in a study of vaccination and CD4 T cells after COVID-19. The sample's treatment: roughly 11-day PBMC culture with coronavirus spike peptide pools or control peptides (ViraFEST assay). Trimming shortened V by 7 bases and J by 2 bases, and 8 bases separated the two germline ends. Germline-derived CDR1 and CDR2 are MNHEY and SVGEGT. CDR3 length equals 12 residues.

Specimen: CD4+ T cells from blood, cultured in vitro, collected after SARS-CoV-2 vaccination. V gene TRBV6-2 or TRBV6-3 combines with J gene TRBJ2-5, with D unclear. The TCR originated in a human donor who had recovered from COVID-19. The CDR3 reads CASTPGQETQYF. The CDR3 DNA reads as TGTGCCAGCACTCCTGGGCAAGAGACCCAGTACTTC.